There are many counts of the clone carrying this T cell receptor beta chain. What it binds is not known. As part of sample collection, lesional scalp punch biopsies and peripheral blood were taken from alopecia areata patients. The data belong to a study of CD8+ T cells in alopecia areata. Findings of the study overall: Sharing of TCRs across patients appeared less clear than in mice, possibly for HLA-related reasons. Relative to normal scalp, lesional scalp, especially alopecia totalis/universalis, showed higher clonality.

V was pared by 3 bases and J by 2 bases, with 10 bases between. CDR3 length: 15 amino acids. Germline CDR1 SNHLY, CDR2 FYNNEI. Investigators isolated RNA and reverse transcribed it into cDNA to act as the sequencing template. Profiling relied on immunoSEQ multiplex PCR, and the TCRdb table lists in-frame clones only, not all of them. The sample gives 130,000 to 150,000 clones, approximately 50% of which show up once; more than 0.95% is in the top ten. The sample was CD4+ T cells sorted from blood, taken at week 0. The receptor comes from a human donor with alopecia areata. V is TRBV2 and J is TRBJ2-2; D might be TRBD1 (5 bases). This CDR3 reads CASSERQINTGELFF. CDR3 DNA: TGTGCCAGCAGTGAGCGACAGATAAACACCGGGGAGCTGTTTTTT.